These 27 T cell receptor beta chains were sequenced from one sample in a study of molecular identifiers for immune sequencing clone quantification. One entry per CDR3 protein results from TCRdb running MiXCR on the PCR reads. The table has some 320,000 distinct CDR3 sequences, about a fifth seen once; the top ten hold 0.81%. The sequenced material came from naive CD8+ T cells from blood, with Jurkat cell RNA spiked in. The subset is: FACS-sorted CD8+CD4-CCR7+CD45RA+ naive T cells. The origin of the receptors is a human donor in good health. Some libraries in this study had Jurkat cell RNA spiked in.

Comment on this clonotype: The junction shows a germline mismatch at one end, possibly a read error. The chain uses TRBV20-1 and TRBJ2-1; D not resolved. Germline V CDR1 and CDR2: DFQATT, SNEGSKA (reference sequence). The CDR3 sequence is 19 residues long. The CDR3 DNA follows: TGCAGTGCTAGAGACACGATCCCCCTGACTTCTATCCCTTACACTGAGCAGTTCTTC. It is translated as CSARDTIPLTSIPYTEQFF.

Details on this clonotype: Sequence at one end of the junction differs from germline and may be a read error. The gene calls are TRBV29-1 and TRBJ2-5, with 10 bases fitting TRBD1. The CDR3 spans 15 residues. CDR1 SQVTM and CDR2 ANQGSEA come from the germline V gene. In nucleotides, the CDR3 is TGCAGCGTTCCCGGGACAGGGGATTTGGGAGAGACCCGGTACTTC. The encoded protein is CSVPGTGDLGETRYF.

This clonotype was detected only a few times. CDR3 sequence (DNA): TGCAGTGCTGGACCCGGGACAACGAACACCGGGGAGCTGTTTTTT. It is translated as CSAGPGTTNTGELFF. This chain connects TRBV20-1 to TRBJ2-2, with a possible D match to TRBD1 (6 bases). This CDR3 has 15 residues. Germline V gene data show CDR1 as DFQATT and CDR2 as SNEGSKA (reference sequence). Trimming took 5 bases from V and 0 from J, leaving 13 bases between them.

This clonotype has just a few counts. This chain's CDR3 is CASSLTQGPLYEQYF. CDR3 coding DNA: TGTGCCAGCAGTTTAACTCAGGGACCTCTCTACGAGCAGTACTTC. The chain carries TRBV6-2 or TRBV6-3 and TRBJ2-7; possibly TRBD1 or TRBD2 for D (5 bases each). The CDR3 runs to 15 residues. V lost 4 bases, J lost 3 bases, and 16 bases lay in between. The germline gives CDR1 MNHEY, CDR2 SVGEGT.

This clonotype occurred many times. This sequence joins TRBV20-1 and TRBJ2-3; D is unclear. Trimming took off 5 bases at V and 4 bases at J, with 13 bases between the two ends. Germline V gene data show CDR1 as DFQATT and CDR2 as SNEGSKA (reference sequence). This CDR3 is built from 13 residues. CDR3 sequence reads: CSASPQVADTQYF. The CDR3 DNA sequence: TGCAGTGCTTCCCCTCAGGTCGCAGATACGCAGTATTTT.

On this clonotype itself: Compared with germline, one end of the junction differs, possibly owing to a read error. The chain joins TRBV12-3 or TRBV12-4 to TRBJ2-2; the D gene is possibly TRBD2 (6 bases). The CDR3 totals 15 residues. The DNA for the CDR3 is TGTGCCAGCAGTACCGGACTACTGAGTCGCGGGGAGCTGTTCTTT. As protein: CASSTGLLSRGELFF.

Many counts were recorded for this clonotype. The chain uses TRBV6-6 and TRBJ2-5, with a tentative D call TRBD1 (5 bases). Germline CDR1 reads MNHNY; CDR2 reads SVGAGI (reference sequence). Trimming left V 0 bases short and J 1 base short, with 12 bases between. The CDR3 spans 16 residues. The CDR3: CASSYSNARAQETQYF. In nucleotides, the CDR3 is TGTGCCAGCAGTTACTCGAACGCCAGGGCCCAAGAGACCCAGTACTTC.

Turning to this clonotype: A much larger clone lies a single base off, so this may be a read error. This chain joins TRBV19 and TRBJ1-2; 7 nucleotides agree with TRBD1. Germline CDR1 LNHDA, CDR2 SQIVND (reference sequence). The CDR3 sequence is 13 residues long. This CDR3 is CACSTTGHYGYTF. CDR3 sequence (DNA): TGTGCCTGTAGTACGACAGGGCACTATGGCTACACCTTC.

This clonotype was observed at least ten times. V gene TRBV12-3 or TRBV12-4 combines with J gene TRBJ2-2, with 10 bases aligning to TRBD2. The J segment lost 4 bases and the V segment lost 6 bases, leaving 8 bases of the junction unmatched. The CDR3 covers 16 residues. The CDR3 reads CASSPSGGDVTGELFF. The CDR3 DNA follows: TGTGCCAGCAGCCCAAGCGGGGGGGACGTCACCGGGGAGCTGTTTTTT.

This clonotype appeared many times. This chain uses TRBV5-5 with TRBJ2-3; the D gene is possibly TRBD2 (6 bases). This CDR3 contains 15 residues. Per the germline V gene, CDR1 is SGHKS and CDR2 is YYEKEE (reference sequence). V lost 9 bases and J 5 bases, leaving 22 bases between the germline ends. CDR3 DNA: TGTGCCACGGACCCCTCCGGGAGTGGGGGAGATACGCAGTATTTT. This sequence encodes CATDPSGSGGDTQYF.

To note about this clonotype: Germline and junction disagree at one end, which may indicate a read error. The chain carries TRBV11-2 and TRBJ1-3, with D possibly TRBD1 on 5 matching bases. The germline gives CDR1 SGHAT, CDR2 FQNNGV. CDR3 length: 16 amino acids. The CDR3 protein is CASSPGTALSGNTTYF. The CDR3 bases are TGTGCCAGCAGCCCCGGGACGGCGCTTTCTGGAAACACCACATATTTT.

Of note for this clonotype: One base away lies a much larger clone, so this may be a sequencing read error. The J gene is TRBJ2-7, the V gene TRBV4-1, with D maybe TRBD1 (6 bases). Germline CDR1 MGHRA, CDR2 YSYEKL. The CDR3 consists of 16 residues. This chain's CDR3 is CAGSTLHRAPYNEQYF. CDR3 bases: TGCGCCGGCAGCACACTTCACAGGGCCCCATACAACGAGCAGTACTTC.

This clonotype was seen a handful of times. The chain has TRBV5-4 and TRBJ2-7; D unresolved. V lost 2 bases to trimming and J lost 7 bases, with 10 bases between them. Per germline, CDR1 SGHNT and CDR2 YYREEE (reference sequence). The CDR3 has 12 amino acids. The CDR3 spells CASSFMQIEQYF. The CDR3 DNA reads TGTGCCAGCAGCTTCATGCAGATTGAGCAGTACTTC.

This clonotype was recorded a few times. This rearrangement joins TRBV7-9 to TRBJ2-7, with D perhaps TRBD2 (5 bases). The ends were cut back, 5 bases at V and 4 bases at J, with 12 bases in the middle. The CDR3 has 13 residues. Germline V gene lookup returns CDR1 SEHNR and CDR2 FQNEAQ (reference sequence). In DNA form, the CDR3 reads TGTGCCAGCAGCCTCCGGGAAGTGTACGAGCAGTACTTC. Translating it yields CASSLREVYEQYF.

The chain combines TRBV3-1 with TRBJ1-5, with D tentatively TRBD1 (5 bases). Germline V CDR1 and CDR2: LGHDT, YNNKEL (reference sequence). V lost 2 bases, J lost 6 bases, and 14 bases lay in between. This CDR3 is built from 15 residues. CDR3 sequence: CASSQKLGVAQPQHF. DNA for the CDR3: TGTGCCAGCAGCCAAAAATTAGGGGTGGCTCAGCCCCAGCATTTT.

This clonotype was counted ten times or more. The rearrangement uses TRBV27 and TRBJ2-5; D is ambiguous. Germline values: CDR1 MNHEY, CDR2 SMNVEV (reference sequence). Trimming took 1 base from V and 2 from J, leaving 5 bases between them. The CDR3 is made up of 13 amino acids. The CDR3 sequence is CASSLFVQETQYF. CDR3 DNA: TGTGCCAGCAGTTTATTCGTTCAAGAGACCCAGTACTTC.

This clonotype was recorded at least ten times. The gene calls are TRBV20-1 and TRBJ2-1, with 12 bases identical to TRBD2. J lost 7 bases, V lost 2 bases, and 9 bases had no gene match. Germline values: CDR1 DFQATT, CDR2 SNEGSKA (reference sequence). This CDR3 has 16 amino acids. The chain's CDR3 is CSARPGLAGPWNEQFF. DNA for the CDR3: TGCAGTGCTAGACCCGGACTAGCGGGACCCTGGAATGAGCAGTTCTTC.

J is TRBJ2-7 and V is TRBV5-1; the D gene is possibly TRBD2 (6 bases). The CDR3 consists of 13 residues. V was trimmed by 4 bases and J by 6 bases, leaving 14 bases between them. The germline gives CDR1 SGHRS, CDR2 YFSETQ. CDR3 nucleotides: TGCGCCAGCAGCCCCTATTTCGGGGGCGAGCAGTACTTC. As protein: CASSPYFGGEQYF.

This clonotype was recorded at least ten times. The chain is built from TRBV7-9 and TRBJ2-7; 10 bases map to TRBD2. The CDR3 is made up of 15 amino acids. The ends lost 5 bases at V and 2 bases at J; junction bases unmatched: 6. CDR1 is SEHNR, CDR2 FQNEAQ, per germline (reference sequence). The CDR3 sequence is CASSRLTSGAYEQYF. CDR3 sequence (DNA): TGTGCCAGCAGCCGCCTAACTAGCGGGGCCTACGAGCAGTACTTC.

The chain joins TRBV5-1 to TRBJ2-7; 7 nucleotides line up with TRBD1. Unmatched junction bases numbered 10, after V lost 4 bases and J lost 3 bases. This CDR3 region has 15 residues. The germline gives CDR1 SGHRS, CDR2 YFSETQ. The CDR3: CASSLHVGQHYEQYF. In DNA form, the CDR3 reads TGCGCCAGCAGCCTACATGTGGGACAGCACTACGAGCAGTACTTC.

Concerning this clonotype: It may be a read error: a sequence one base away is much more abundant. Given the absence of the conserved phenylalanine or tryptophan at the CDR3 end, a read error is likely. The chain couples TRBV5-4 to TRBJ1-1, with D possibly being TRBD1 (6 bases). Trimming took 2 bases from V and 4 from J, leaving 12 bases between them. The CDR3 has 14 residues. Germline CDR1 is SGHNT and CDR2 is YYREEE (reference sequence). CDR3 coding DNA: TGTGCCAGCAGCTTACAAACAGGGTCCACTGAAGCTTTCCTT. Protein product: CASSLQTGSTEAFL.

This clonotype was recorded many times. The chain carries TRBV7-8 and TRBJ1-2; 8 positions match TRBD1. Germline V gives CDR1 SGHVS, CDR2 FQNEAQ. With V trimmed by 5 bases and J by 8 bases, 7 bases remained unmatched. The CDR3 totals 13 residues. CDR3 DNA sequence: TGTGCCAGCAGCCCGACAGGGGTTGACGGCTACACCTTC. This sequence encodes CASSPTGVDGYTF. Drawing the rest from reference TRBV7-8 and TRBJ1-2, the complete variable domain is GAGVSQSPRYKVAKRGQDVALRCDPISGHVSLFWYQQALGQGPEFLTYFQNEAQLDKSGLPSDRFFAERPEGSVSTLKIQRTQQEDSAVYLCASSPTGVDGYTFGSGTRLTVV.

This clonotype was counted at least ten times. This rearrangement joins TRBV30 to TRBJ2-3; 10 bases fit TRBD2. The V and J ends lost 2 bases and 5 bases, in that order; junction bases with no gene match: 4. CDR3 length equals 14 residues. CDR1 and CDR2 from the germline V gene are GTSNPN and SVGIG (reference sequence). In nucleotides, the CDR3 is TGTGCCTGGAGTTCTAGCGGGGGCGGAGATACGCAGTATTTT. Protein product: CAWSSSGGGDTQYF.

The chain uses TRBV27 and TRBJ2-1; tentative D call: TRBD2 (5 bases). V shed 2 bases and J shed 9 bases, with 11 bases lying between them. This CDR3 is built from 13 residues. Germline CDR1 reads MNHEY; CDR2 reads SMNVEV (reference sequence). The DNA of the CDR3 is TGTGCCAGCAGTTTAGATATCCGGGGTGAGCAGTTCTTC. Residues: CASSLDIRGEQFF.

In its sample, this clonotype was seen a few times. It is likely a read error, because the conserved phenylalanine at the end of the CDR3 is missing. V gene TRBV12-3 or TRBV12-4 combines with J gene TRBJ2-5, with 8 bases that match TRBD2. Trimming removed 6 bases from V and 6 bases from J; junction bases left unmatched: 15. This CDR3 has 16 residues. In DNA, the CDR3 is TGTGCCAGCAGCCTGCATCCGGGACTAGGGGATCAGACCCAGTACCTC. Its translation: CASSLHPGLGDQTQYL.

The chain uses TRBV6-2 or TRBV6-3 and TRBJ1-1, with 7 bases that match TRBD1. Germline V CDR1 and CDR2: MNHEY, SVGEGT. This CDR3 has 19 amino acids. After removal of 5 bases from V and 2 bases from J, the junction contained 20 bases not matched to a gene. CDR3 sequence reads: CASSLPPGIRQGGNTEAFF. The CDR3 nucleotides read TGTGCCAGCAGTCTCCCCCCGGGCATTCGGCAGGGGGGTAACACTGAAGCTTTCTTT.

This clonotype showed up just a few times. This may stem from a read error, because a much larger clone lies one nucleotide away. The V call is TRBV20-1, the J call TRBJ2-2; D gene ambiguous. The CDR3 spans 13 residues. V was clipped by 7 bases and J by 3 bases, with 12 bases between them. Germline V gives CDR1 DFQATT, CDR2 SNEGSKA (reference sequence). CDR3 loop: CSVRFADTGELFF. In nucleotides, the CDR3 is TGCAGTGTTCGCTTCGCGGACACCGGGGAGCTGTTTTTT.